This is a list of T cell receptor beta chains from one sample in a study of ipilimumab plus nivolumab after autologous stem cell transplantation. Clones were sequenced by immunoSEQ multiplex PCR, and TCRdb holds only the in-frame ones, with some missing. The profile shows some 19,000 clones, 65% to 85% of them singletons. The sequencing here drew on PBMCs, taken in a trial of ipilimumab plus nivolumab as post-transplant consolidation. These receptor sequences come from a male donor with diffuse large B-cell lymphoma. Both conserved end residues are part of each CDR3. D genes are given only for firm matches. The size field is filled for only some rows; it gives once, few, many or a size class.

j_call	clone_size	v_call	d_call	cdr3_aa	cdr3_nt
TRBJ1-1	.	TRBV5-4	.	CASSPGAENTEAFF	TGTGCCAGCAGCCCAGGAGCCGAGAACACTGAAGCTTTCTTT
TRBJ1-1	.	TRBV19	.	CASGAVTEAFF	TGTGCCAGTGGGGCCGTCACTGAAGCTTTCTTT
TRBJ1-2	.	TRBV2	.	CASSEEHRLNYGYTF	TGTGCCAGCAGTGAAGAGCACCGTCTTAACTATGGCTACACCTTC
TRBJ1-2	.	TRBV4-3	.	CASSPRNRDLYGYTF	TGCGCCAGCAGCCCCCGTAACAGGGACCTCTATGGCTACACCTTC
TRBJ2-2	.	TRBV16	TRBD2	CASSQAQLAGGPLTGELFF	TGTGCCAGCAGCCAAGCGCAACTAGCGGGGGGACCCTTAACCGGGGAGCTGTTTTTT
TRBJ2-7	once	TRBV5-8	.	CASSLDAAYEQYF	TGTGCCAGCAGCTTGGATGCGGCCTACGAGCAGTACTTC
TRBJ1-4	.	TRBV10-3	TRBD1	CAIRSGQGTNEKLFF	TGTGCCATCAGATCCGGACAGGGGACTAATGAAAAACTGTTTTTT
TRBJ2-5	.	TRBV7-8	.	CASSLGILSGSGETQYF	TGTGCCAGCAGCTTAGGTATCCTATCAGGGAGCGGGGAGACCCAGTACTTC
TRBJ1-5	.	TRBV7-8	.	CASSLESPGYSNQPQHF	TGTGCCAGCAGCTTAGAGTCGCCAGGGTATAGCAATCAGCCCCAGCATTTT
TRBJ2-4	.	TRBV5-1	TRBD1	CASSSPGQGPNIQYF	TGCGCCAGCAGCTCACCGGGACAGGGGCCAAACATTCAGTACTTC
TRBJ2-2	.	TRBV4-3	TRBD1	CASSQAGGTGGSGELFF	TGCGCCAGCAGCCAAGCGGGCGGGACAGGGGGCTCGGGGGAGCTGTTTTTT
TRBJ2-2	few	TRBV6-5	.	CASSYSWSPDGELFF	TGTGCCAGCAGTTACTCTTGGAGCCCCGACGGGGAGCTGTTTTTT
TRBJ1-2	once	TRBV5-4	.	CASSPSGTRNYGYTF	TGTGCCAGCAGCCCATCCGGGACGAGGAACTATGGCTACACCTTC
TRBJ2-3	.	TRBV9	.	CASSIQGGSSTDTQYF	TGTGCCAGCAGTATCCAGGGGGGCTCTAGCACAGATACGCAGTATTTT
TRBJ1-1	.	TRBV19	.	CASTRGPGSTEAFF	TGTGCCAGTACCAGGGGCCCCGGTAGCACTGAAGCTTTCTTT
TRBJ2-1	.	TRBV10-3	.	CAISEWGPQGGSNEQFF	TGTGCCATCAGTGAGTGGGGGCCACAGGGAGGGAGCAATGAGCAGTTCTTC
TRBJ1-2	.	TRBV4-1	TRBD1	CASSQGTGDKYGYTF	TGCGCCAGCAGCCAGGGGACAGGAGATAAATATGGCTACACCTTC
TRBJ2-2	.	TRBV5-4	.	CASSLRLAGVTGELFF	TGTGCCAGCAGCTTGCGGCTAGCCGGCGTCACCGGGGAGCTGTTTTTT
TRBJ2-3	.	TRBV7-8	.	CASRTTGRQISTDTQYF	TGTGCCAGCAGAACGACGGGCAGGCAAATTAGCACAGATACGCAGTATTTT
TRBJ1-1	.	TRBV19	.	CASSIGQINTEAFF	TGTGCCAGTAGTATAGGACAGATTAACACTGAAGCTTTCTTT
TRBJ2-7	.	TRBV2	.	CASSGGSLSYEQYF	TGTGCCAGCAGTGGAGGGTCACTATCCTACGAGCAGTACTTC
TRBJ2-7	.	TRBV6-5	.	CASSKTHPGDEQYF	TGTGCCAGCAGTAAAACACACCCTGGAGACGAGCAGTACTTC
TRBJ1-1	.	TRBV9	.	CASSVEREQYEAFF	TGTGCCAGCAGCGTAGAAAGGGAACAGTATGAAGCTTTCTTT
TRBJ2-1	.	TRBV7-9	TRBD2	CASSLDYGGDEQFF	TGTGCCAGCAGCTTAGATTATGGGGGGGATGAGCAGTTCTTC